These 27 T cell receptor beta chains originate from one sample sequenced in a study of blood T cell repertoires in COVID-19. Measured with immunoSEQ multiplex PCR; TCRdb has only the in-frame clones, and not every one. Of 300,000 to 400,000 clones listed, about nine tenths are singletons. Material for sequencing was peripheral blood. These receptors originate from a man in his forties or fifties with active or convalescent COVID-19.

Comment on this clone: A read error may account for a junction end that differs from germline. V usage is TRBV6-5 and J usage is TRBJ1-5, with no clear D. This CDR3 comprises 13 residues. Germline CDR1 is MNHEY and CDR2 is SVGAGI. This CDR3 is CASTWSLSQSQHF. The CDR3 DNA sequence: TGTGCCAGCACCTGGTCCCTCAGTCAGTCCCAGCATTTT.

The chain employs TRBV10-3 and TRBJ2-6; TRBD1 is a possible D gene (6 bases). This CDR3 region has 16 residues. Per germline, CDR1 ENHRY and CDR2 SYGVKD. V lost 5 bases and J 1 base, leaving 12 bases between the germline ends. CDR3 loop: CAISRQGQSGANVLTF. The CDR3 nucleotides read TGTGCCATCAGTCGCCAGGGGCAATCTGGGGCCAACGTCCTGACTTTC.

V gene TRBV19 combines with J gene TRBJ1-5; 9 positions match TRBD1. V dropped 9 bases and J dropped 5; count of bases not matched to a gene: 8. This CDR3 has 14 amino acids. Per the germline V gene, CDR1 is LNHDA and CDR2 is SQIVND (reference sequence). The DNA for the CDR3 is TGTGCCAGCAGCTACAGGGGGCGCGATCAGCCCCAGCATTTT. Translation: CASSYRGRDQPQHF. The full variable domain, with the rest looked up from reference TRBV19 and TRBJ1-5, is DGGITQSPKYLFRKEGQNVTLSCEQNLNHDAMYWYRQDPGQGLRLIYYSQIVNDFQKGDIAEGYSVSREKKESFPLTVTSAQKNPTAFYLCASSYRGRDQPQHFGDGTRLSIL.

The chain employs TRBV9 and TRBJ2-5; a possible D gene is TRBD2 (7 bases). V lost 3 bases and J lost 5, with 17 bases in between. The V gene's germline CDR1 is SGDLS and CDR2 YYNGEE. The CDR3 has 15 residues. The CDR3, as DNA: TGTGCCAGCAGCGAGGGAGGGCCGAGGGGGGAGACCCAGTACTTC. Protein: CASSEGGPRGETQYF.

V is TRBV30 and J is TRBJ1-3; the D gene is possibly TRBD1 (6 bases). The CDR3 sequence is 16 residues long. Deletions cut 3 bases from V and 0 bases from J, with 15 bases between. Germline CDR1 GTSNPN, CDR2 SVGIG (reference sequence). CDR3 loop: CAWRLSTGFSGNTIYF. CDR3 in DNA: TGTGCCTGGAGATTATCGACAGGTTTCTCTGGAAACACCATATATTTT.

V is TRBV18 and J is TRBJ2-7; 7 bases align to TRBD1. The V gene end was trimmed by 3 bases and the J gene end by 5 bases; junction bases not matched to a gene: 7. The CDR3 runs to 14 residues. Per germline, CDR1 KGHSH and CDR2 LQKENI. CDR3: CASSPRDSSHEQYF. Here the CDR3 DNA reads TGTGCCAGCTCACCCCGGGACAGTTCCCACGAGCAGTACTTC.

The rearrangement uses TRBV2 and TRBJ2-7, with TRBD2 identical over 8 bases. Germline CDR1 SNHLY, CDR2 FYNNEI. The CDR3 runs 14 residues. J gave up 0 bases and V 9 bases, and 7 bases lay outside the gene matches. CDR3 nucleotide sequence: TGTGCCAGTCAGATTAGCGGGACCTCCTACGAGCAGTACTTC. Translated: CASQISGTSYEQYF.

This chain connects TRBV9 to TRBJ2-2, with D possibly TRBD2 on 6 matching bases. From germline, CDR1 is SGDLS and CDR2 YYNGEE. The CDR3 is 15 residues long. V was shortened by 5 bases and J by 3 bases, with 14 bases between the two germline ends. As DNA, the CDR3 is TGTGCCAGCAGGCCGGGAGCTGGGCACACCGGGGAGCTGTTTTTT. It translates to CASRPGAGHTGELFF.

The rearrangement joins TRBV4-2 to TRBJ2-3; 12 nucleotides agree with TRBD2. The CDR3 extends over 16 amino acids. Germline lookup yields CDR1 LGHNA and CDR2 YNFKEQ. The trim removed 6 bases at V and 1 base at J, leaving 5 bases unmatched. The CDR3 DNA follows: TGTGCCAGCAGTCTCAGACTAGCGGGAGGCACAGATACGCAGTATTTT. Its translation is CASSLRLAGGTDTQYF.

The chain couples TRBV19 to TRBJ1-5; D not resolved. Trimming removed 3 bases at V and 0 bases at J, with 6 bases between. This CDR3 comprises 14 residues. Germline V gene data show CDR1 as LNHDA and CDR2 as SQIVND (reference sequence). Here the CDR3 reads CASSIFSSNQPQHF. The CDR3, as DNA: TGTGCCAGTAGTATTTTTAGTAGCAATCAGCCCCAGCATTTT.

The genes are TRBV7-3 and TRBJ2-5; 12 nucleotides align to TRBD1. CDR3 length: 16 amino acids. Germline V lookup: CDR1 SGHTA, CDR2 FQGTGA. J lost 5 bases, V lost 3 bases, and 7 bases had no gene match. Here the CDR3 reads CASSLSGQGAGETQYF. The CDR3 DNA follows: TGTGCCAGCAGCTTGTCGGGACAGGGGGCAGGGGAGACCCAGTACTTC.

This sequence joins TRBV15 and TRBJ2-7, with TRBD1 matching 11 bases. The CDR3 totals 14 residues. Germline trimming cut 3 bases from V and 3 bases from J; bases unmatched to any gene: 1. CDR1 and CDR2 (germline): LNHNV, YYDKDF (reference sequence). The CDR3 DNA sequence: TGTGCCACCAGCAGGGGGACAGGGGGCTACGAGCAGTACTTC. As protein: CATSRGTGGYEQYF.

This chain uses TRBV11-1 with TRBJ2-1, with 7 positions matching TRBD1. Trimming cost V 2 bases and J 7 bases; bases outside gene matches: 11. The germline V gene has CDR1 SGHAT and CDR2 FQDESV (reference sequence). This CDR3 has 16 amino acids. The CDR3 protein is CASSLFRGPSGNEQFF. CDR3 sequence (DNA): TGTGCCAGCAGCTTATTTAGGGGGCCCTCCGGGAATGAGCAGTTCTTC.

The V gene is TRBV19, the J gene TRBJ2-5; D is uncertain. Per germline, CDR1 LNHDA and CDR2 SQIVND (reference sequence). The CDR3 totals 14 residues. Trimming removed 1 base from V and 3 bases from J, with 9 bases in between. The CDR3 loop is CASSIAGTEETQYF. The CDR3 nucleotides read TGTGCCAGTAGTATAGCAGGTACGGAAGAGACCCAGTACTTC. Full variable domain (missing parts from reference TRBV19 and TRBJ2-5): DGGITQSPKYLFRKEGQNVTLSCEQNLNHDAMYWYRQDPGQGLRLIYYSQIVNDFQKGDIAEGYSVSREKKESFPLTVTSAQKNPTAFYLCASSIAGTEETQYFGPGTRLLVL.

In DNA, the CDR3 is TGCGCCAGCAGCTCCCAAGGGGGAAACACTGAAGCTTTCTTT. Protein: CASSSQGGNTEAFF. The rearrangement uses TRBV5-1 and TRBJ1-1; maybe TRBD1 (6 bases). CDR3 length: 14 amino acids. Germline V gives CDR1 SGHRS, CDR2 YFSETQ. V was cut by 3 bases and J by 2 bases, with 11 bases left in between.

The rearrangement joins TRBV6-5 to TRBJ1-3; D is possibly TRBD1 (5 bases). This CDR3 contains 14 residues. Per the germline V gene, CDR1 is MNHEY and CDR2 is SVGAGI. V was cut by 10 bases and J by 6 bases, with 19 bases left in between. CDR3 sequence: CATAQRDLENTIYF. The CDR3 DNA follows: TGTGCCACCGCTCAGCGGGACTTAGAAAACACCATATATTTT.

J is TRBJ2-7 and V is TRBV5-1, with D uncertain. Germline-derived CDR1 and CDR2 are SGHRS and YFSETQ. Trimming took 4 bases from V and 2 from J, leaving 10 bases between them. This CDR3 has 13 amino acids. CDR3 protein: CASSQDITYEQYF. Written as DNA, the CDR3 is TGCGCCAGCAGCCAAGACATAACCTACGAGCAGTACTTC.

The chain employs TRBV7-9 and TRBJ2-3; 8 bases match TRBD1. The CDR3 totals 12 residues. In germline, CDR1 is SEHNR, CDR2 FQNEAQ (reference sequence). Trimming removed 4 bases from V and 12 bases from J; junction bases left unmatched: 6. The CDR3 sequence is CASSSRQGTQYF. In DNA, the CDR3 is TGTGCCAGCAGCTCCCGACAGGGGACCCAGTATTTT. The full variable domain, its missing parts supplied by reference TRBV7-9 and TRBJ2-3, is DTGVSQNPRHKITKRGQNVTFRCDPISEHNRLYWYRQTLGQGPEFLTYFQNEAQLEKSRLLSDRFSAERPKGSFSTLEIQRTEQGDSAMYLCASSSRQGTQYFGPGTRLTVL.

The rearrangement links TRBV20-1 to TRBJ2-7; 7 nucleotides line up with TRBD2. CDR3 length: 14 residues. Germline CDR1 DFQATT, CDR2 SNEGSKA (reference sequence). V was pared by 3 bases and J by 2 bases, with 7 bases of the junction left unmatched. This CDR3 reads CSASSVAGAYEQYF. The CDR3, as DNA: TGCAGTGCTAGTTCTGTCGCGGGAGCCTACGAGCAGTACTTC.

This sequence joins TRBV24-1 and TRBJ1-2; D is perhaps TRBD1 (6 bases). Between the trimmed V and J ends, which lost 4 bases and 4 bases, there was a span of 18 bases. CDR1 KGHDR and CDR2 SFDVKD come from the germline V gene. CDR3 length: 16 residues. CDR3 loop: CATSEGRGYSLYGYTF. Here the CDR3 DNA reads TGTGCCACCAGTGAGGGCAGGGGCTATTCCCTCTATGGCTACACCTTC.

The gene calls are TRBV18 and TRBJ1-1; D uncertain. Per germline, CDR1 KGHSH and CDR2 LQKENI. This CDR3 spans 13 amino acids. V lost 5 bases and J lost 4, with 11 bases in between. The CDR3 DNA follows: TGTGCCAGCTCAGTTGACGGAGGCACTGAAGCTTTCTTT. The encoded protein is CASSVDGGTEAFF.

The gene calls are TRBV30 and TRBJ2-5; 11 positions agree with TRBD1. From germline, CDR1 is GTSNPN and CDR2 SVGIG (reference sequence). The CDR3 loop spans 15 amino acids. The trim removed 2 bases at V and 6 bases at J, leaving 8 bases unmatched. CDR3 nucleotides: TGTGCCTGGAGTTATGGCGGGACAGGGGGGCAGACCCAGTACTTC. This gives the protein CAWSYGGTGGQTQYF.

The chain combines TRBV5-1 with TRBJ1-5, with D possibly matching TRBD1 (6 bases). Trimming removed 4 bases from V and 2 bases from J, with 13 bases in between. Germline CDR1 and CDR2: SGHRS and YFSETQ. The CDR3 length is 15 residues. The CDR3 nucleotides read TGCGCCAGCAGCCCGCAGGGGATAGGCAATCAGCCCCAGCATTTT. Its protein is CASSPQGIGNQPQHF.

The V and J genes are TRBV19 and TRBJ2-7; 9 bases line up with TRBD1. Germline V gene data show CDR1 as LNHDA and CDR2 as SQIVND (reference sequence). The CDR3 sequence is 14 residues long. With V trimmed by 8 bases and J by 3 bases, 8 bases remained unmatched. The CDR3 is CASRPGQGNYEQYF. The CDR3 coding sequence is TGTGCCAGTCGTCCGGGACAGGGAAACTACGAGCAGTACTTC.

The chain couples TRBV19 to TRBJ2-5; 9 nucleotides line up with TRBD2. Germline CDR1 reads LNHDA; CDR2 reads SQIVND (reference sequence). The CDR3 is 14 amino acids. The V and J ends lost 8 bases and 3 bases, in that order; junction bases with no gene match: 7. CDR3 region: CASGGGGAEETQYF. The CDR3 DNA sequence: TGTGCCAGTGGAGGCGGGGGGGCGGAAGAGACCCAGTACTTC.

For the CDR3, the DNA is TGTGCCAGCAGCTTAATGGCAGTTGATACGCAGTATTTT. This codes for CASSLMAVDTQYF. The chain employs TRBV7-2 and TRBJ2-3; D is undetermined. CDR1 is SGHTA and CDR2 is FQGNSA in the germline V gene. V lost 2 bases to trimming and J lost 6 bases, with 9 bases between them. The CDR3 sequence is 13 residues long.

This clone has just one count. The chain has TRBV23-1 and TRBJ2-1, with D perhaps matching TRBD1 (6 bases). TRBV23-1 belongs to the ORF category, with a function that is uncertain. This CDR3 is built from 13 residues. The V and J ends lost 3 bases and 4 bases respectively, with 7 bases between them. The CDR3 nucleotides are TGCGCCAGCAGTCAGGGGGCTTACAATGAGCAGTTCTTC. Amino acid sequence: CASSQGAYNEQFF.